Included here is one T cell receptor beta chain sequence, with context. This entry is derived from a study of blood T cell repertoires in COVID-19. Study details: The origin of the acute and convalescent COVID-19 samples was the United States, Italy and Spain. The cDNA or gDNA used as material had been derived from T cells, B-cell-depleted T cells, or PBMCs.

CDR1 is SGDLS and CDR2 is YYNGEE in the germline V gene. Trimming shortened V by 0 bases and J by 6 bases, and 12 bases separated the two germline ends. The CDR3 sequence is 14 residues long. In the authors' workflow: Using reference gene primer amplification, nucleated cell counts were estimated. The method was immunoSEQ multiplex PCR; TCRdb's version includes in-frame clones alone and lacks a portion of them. V and J calls and clone size come straight from that table; D and trimming were deduced from the DNA. The sample records 140,000 or so clones, 88% being singletons. Sequencing used peripheral blood. The sequence came from a man in his fifties or sixties with active or convalescent COVID-19. The chain employs TRBV9 and TRBJ2-5; D unresolved. For the CDR3, the DNA is TGTGCCAGCAGCGTAGGGCAGGCCCAGCAGACCCAGTACTTC. Its translation is CASSVGQAQQTQYF.